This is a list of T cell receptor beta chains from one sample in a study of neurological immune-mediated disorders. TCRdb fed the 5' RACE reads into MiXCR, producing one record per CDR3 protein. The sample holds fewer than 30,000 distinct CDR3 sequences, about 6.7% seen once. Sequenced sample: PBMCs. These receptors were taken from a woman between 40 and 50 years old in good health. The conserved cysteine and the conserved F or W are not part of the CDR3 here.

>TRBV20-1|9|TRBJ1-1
SVDRDTEAF
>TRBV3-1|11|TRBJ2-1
ASSQANYNEQF
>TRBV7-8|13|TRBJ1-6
ASSGRDRRNSPLH
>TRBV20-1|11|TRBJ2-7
SACDSAVYEQY
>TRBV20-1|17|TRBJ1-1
SARGINPGQGLMNTEAF
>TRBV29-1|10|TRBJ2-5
SVDLTGETQY
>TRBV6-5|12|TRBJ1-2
ASSPPGGIYGYT
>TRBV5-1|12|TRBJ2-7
ASSPISAGDEQY
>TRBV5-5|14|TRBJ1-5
ASSLAAGGGNQPQH
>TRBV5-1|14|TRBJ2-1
ASSGRGAGEMNEQF
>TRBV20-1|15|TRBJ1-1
SAPGTGGTKVNTEAF
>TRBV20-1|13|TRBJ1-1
SARDMANQNTEAF
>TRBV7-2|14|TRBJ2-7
ASSYITGGPVREQY
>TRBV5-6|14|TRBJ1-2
ASSLVVGQSRYGYT
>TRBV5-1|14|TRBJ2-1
ASSPSLAGSYNEQF
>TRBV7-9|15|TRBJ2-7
ASSLVTKQGVQGEQY
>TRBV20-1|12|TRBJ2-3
SASRQGPRNTQY
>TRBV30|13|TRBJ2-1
AWSRRLAGFNEQF
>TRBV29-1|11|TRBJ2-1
SVGGTSAEKQF
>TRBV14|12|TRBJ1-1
ASSHAGANTEAF
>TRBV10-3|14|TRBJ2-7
AISESTAGGFWEQY
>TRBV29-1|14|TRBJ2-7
SVSRQGSPSTYEQY
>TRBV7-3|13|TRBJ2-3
ASSFTGRGTDTQY
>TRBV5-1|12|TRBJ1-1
ASSPGGGGTEAF
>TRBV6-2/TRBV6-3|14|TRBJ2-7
ASSDYQSATSYEQY
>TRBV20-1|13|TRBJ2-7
SARDPRQVTYEQY
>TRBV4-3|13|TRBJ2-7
ASSHRAGGPDEQY
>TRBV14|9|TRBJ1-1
ASGGSGIAF
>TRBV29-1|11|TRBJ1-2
SVDPAGAYGYT
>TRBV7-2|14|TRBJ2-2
ASTPTPGGIAGELF
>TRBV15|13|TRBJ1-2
ATSRPDRGSYGYT
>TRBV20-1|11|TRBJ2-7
SPRSRTSYEQY
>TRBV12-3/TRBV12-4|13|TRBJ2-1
ASSQTSGIRNEQF
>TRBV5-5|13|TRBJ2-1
ASSSRDSSYNEQF
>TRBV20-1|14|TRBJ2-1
SARDGFEIIWNEQF
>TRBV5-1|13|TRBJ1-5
ASSPGTAGNQPQH
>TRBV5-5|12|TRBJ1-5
ASSLRYGNQPQH
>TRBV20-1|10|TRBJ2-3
SARGGADTQY
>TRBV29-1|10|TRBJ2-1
SVEASRNEQF
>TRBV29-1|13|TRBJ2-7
SGLYRAGGSYEQY
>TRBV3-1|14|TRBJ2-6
ASSQVRVSGANVLT
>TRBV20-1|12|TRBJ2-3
SAETSGVTDTQY
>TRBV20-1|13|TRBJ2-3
SARDRAGATDTQY
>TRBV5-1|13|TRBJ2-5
ASSWLAGSQETQY
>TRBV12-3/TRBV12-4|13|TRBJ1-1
ASRGPDRGKTEAF
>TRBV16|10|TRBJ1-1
ASLKGVPEAF
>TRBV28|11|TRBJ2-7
ASSYPPLYEQY
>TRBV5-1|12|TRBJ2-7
ASSLFNRGREQY
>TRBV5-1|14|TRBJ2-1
ASSLRRASSYNEQF
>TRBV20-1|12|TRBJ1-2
SAIAPPANYGYT
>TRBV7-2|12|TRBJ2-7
ASSFGPYQAEQY
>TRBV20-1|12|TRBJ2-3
SARPGRAVDTQY
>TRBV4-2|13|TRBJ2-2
ASSQDPANTGELF
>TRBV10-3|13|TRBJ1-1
AISEGGGANTEAF
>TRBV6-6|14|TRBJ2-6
ASSPLEPSGANVLT
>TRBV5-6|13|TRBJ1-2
ASSSTGEFGYGYT
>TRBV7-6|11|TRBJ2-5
ASSSGGRETQY
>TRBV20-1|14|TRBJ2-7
SARDPAGRQGYEQY
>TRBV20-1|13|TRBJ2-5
SARGATRIRETQY
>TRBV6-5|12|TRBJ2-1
ASSLRESYNEQF